Included here is one T cell receptor beta chain sequence, with context. Its binding antigen is unknown. Per-base qualities were not stored, and no clone one base away is much larger. Libraries were built with 5' RACE. The run used an Illumina HiSeq 2500. A second PCR of roughly 6 to 11 cycles was run with a J-beta primer mix and a sample-barcoded 5' primer. A unique molecular identifier was introduced onto each TCR beta cDNA molecule by a template-switch 5' adaptor carrying 12 random nucleotides. At least 2.5 million CDR3-containing paired-end reads were obtained from each sample. First-strand cDNA synthesis was performed from all RNA using the Mint cDNA synthesis kit, with priming by a TRBC-specific oligonucleotide. After uracil-DNA glycosylase treatment, a first 18-cycle PCR used universal primers M1SS and BC2_uni_R on all cDNA. For the original study's pipeline: For normalization, 1 million high-quality reads were randomly selected from each sample, with every read carrying a distinct molecular identifier. Instead of being binned into consensus sequences, reads that shared molecular identifiers were thrown out. MiTCR, with a Q25 quality threshold and the strictest error-elimination algorithm, was used for CDR3 identification, clonotype clustering and error correction. A nonparametric unseen species model with Euler transformation was used to estimate lower-bound total TCR beta diversity. TCRdb redid the processing of the public reads, applying fastp at Q25 and MiXCR, and retained in-frame beta chains. Each entry is one CDR3 protein sequence, shown with its most common DNA and genes. TCRdb assigned the V and J calls; the authors' analysis was not used. This sample holds roughly 1.7 million distinct CDR3 sequences; approximately 32% were observed only once. The top ten hold around 11% of the sample.

This specimen belongs to a study of blood T cells in healthy people across ages (dated by TCRdb to between 2015 and 2017). Study-wide context: Template switching captured roughly one uniquely barcoded TCR beta cDNA molecule per two T cells in model experiments. Donors of different ages were randomly distributed across sequencing lanes to avoid experimental bias. The study measured age-related changes in TCR beta repertoire diversity using deep sequencing normalized with unique cDNA molecular identifiers. For two donors (one aged 18 to 29 and one aged 80 or older), the study analyzed two additional independent replicas of 1 million unique cDNA reads from the same blood draw. Donors were grouped into four age groups: young (average approximately 15 years), middle-aged (around 39), aged (roughly 62) and long-lived (just over 80). The investigation overall reported the following: Observed TCR beta diversity per million T cells fell roughly linearly with age, and a significant reduction was already apparent by age roughly 40. Because the CMV infection status of the donors was unknown, age-related changes in expanded clonotypes may potentially have been confounded. The long-lived group showed more naive CD4+ T cells, fewer expanded clones and increased TCR diversity than the aged group, suggesting age selection. Estimates of total diversity based on one million sequenced T cells were regarded as lower bounds and as underestimates. There was a strong correlation between observed TCR beta diversity and the percentage of naive T cells measured by flow cytometry. Since profiling was done on bulk unsorted PBMCs, naive and antigen-experienced compartments could not be conclusively compared.

The CDR3 sequence holds 15 residues, the cysteine and phenylalanine included. CDR3 DNA only is kept here, 45 bases in frame from base 1. CDR1 and CDR2 were assigned from the germline V gene as SGHTA and FQGTGA. Germline trimming amounts to 5 bases on V and 9 bases on J, with 11 as the count of junction bases outside the gene matches. Systemically healthy Caucasian individuals from Russia, some 36 in total and aged 6 to 90 years, were included as donors. Each donor gave around 9.9 milliliters of peripheral blood, collected into EDTA-treated Vacutainer tubes. PBMCs were isolated by Ficoll-Paque density-gradient centrifugation, with at least 6 million obtained per sample. Total RNA, at least 6 micrograms per sample, was extracted from PBMCs with Trizol reagent. Naive CD45RAhigh/CD27high T cell percentages were measured by flow cytometry on a PBMC aliquot from every donor.

Sequencing was done on a sample of blood. This sequence was found in a woman aged 25 to 39 in good health. This receptor chain uses TRBV7-3 and TRBJ2-1, with 9 bases aligning to TRBD1. The CDR3 region: CASSPGTGRLGEQFF. The DNA sequence is as follows: TGTGCCAGCAGCCCCGGGACAGGGCGCTTGGGTGAGCAGTTCTTC. The entire variable domain, with the stretches around the CDR3 drawn from the reference TRBV7-3 and TRBJ2-1 proteins, is GAGVSQTPSNKVTEKGKYVELRCDPISGHTALYWYRQSLGQGPEFLIYFQGTGAADDSGLPNDRFFAVRPEGSVSTLKIQRTERGDSAVYLCASSPGTGRLGEQFFGPGTRLTVL.